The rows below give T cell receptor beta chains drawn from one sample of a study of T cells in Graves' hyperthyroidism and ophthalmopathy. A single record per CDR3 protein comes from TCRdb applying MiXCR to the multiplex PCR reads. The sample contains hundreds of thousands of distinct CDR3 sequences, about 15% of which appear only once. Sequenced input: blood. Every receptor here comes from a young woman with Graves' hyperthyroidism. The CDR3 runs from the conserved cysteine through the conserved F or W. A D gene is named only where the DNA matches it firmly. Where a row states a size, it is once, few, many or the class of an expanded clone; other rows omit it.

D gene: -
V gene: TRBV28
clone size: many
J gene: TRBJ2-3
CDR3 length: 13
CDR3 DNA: TGTGCCAGCAGCTCCCCGGGCACAGATACGCAGTATTTT
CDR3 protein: CASSSPGTDTQYF

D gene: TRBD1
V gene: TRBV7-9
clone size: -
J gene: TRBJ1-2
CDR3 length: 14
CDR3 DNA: TGTGCCAGCAGCCGAAAGGACAGGGACTATGGCTACACCTTC
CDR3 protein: CASSRKDRDYGYTF

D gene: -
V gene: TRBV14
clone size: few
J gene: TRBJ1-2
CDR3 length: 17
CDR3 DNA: TGTGCCAGCAGCCAAATTCAGGCCCGGGCGGTTTTGGATGGCTACACCTTC
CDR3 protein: CASSQIQARAVLDGYTF

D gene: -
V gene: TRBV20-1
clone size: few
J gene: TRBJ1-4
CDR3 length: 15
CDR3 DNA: TGCAGTGCTAGAGGTGAACCTGGAACTAATGAAAAACTGTTTTTT
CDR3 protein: CSARGEPGTNEKLFF

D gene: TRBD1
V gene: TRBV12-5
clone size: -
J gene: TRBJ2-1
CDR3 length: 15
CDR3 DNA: TGTGCTAGTGGCCCGGGACAGGGAACGATCAATGAGCAGTTCTTC
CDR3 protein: CASGPGQGTINEQFF

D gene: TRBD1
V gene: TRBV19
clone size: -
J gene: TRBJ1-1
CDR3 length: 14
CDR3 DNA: TGTGCCAGTAGAGGGACAGGGGGGAACACTGAAGCTTTCTTT
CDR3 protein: CASRGTGGNTEAFF

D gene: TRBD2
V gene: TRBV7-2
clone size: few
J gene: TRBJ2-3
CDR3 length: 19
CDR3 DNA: TGTGCCAGCAGCCCCCCCCTGGGACTAGCGGGGGGGCGGGCAGATACGCAGTATTTT
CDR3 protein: CASSPPLGLAGGRADTQYF

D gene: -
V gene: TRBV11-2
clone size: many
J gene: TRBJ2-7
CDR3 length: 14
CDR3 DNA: TGTGCCAGCAGCTTAGTGGACGGTACCTACGAGCAGTACTTC
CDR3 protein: CASSLVDGTYEQYF

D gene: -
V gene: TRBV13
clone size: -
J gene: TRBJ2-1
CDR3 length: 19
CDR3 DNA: TGTGCCAGCAGCTCCCAGTACCCCCCGGGCGGTTACTCCTACAATGAGCAGTTCTTC
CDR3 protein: CASSSQYPPGGYSYNEQFF

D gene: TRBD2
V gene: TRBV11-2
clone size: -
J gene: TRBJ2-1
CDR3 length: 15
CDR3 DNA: TGTGCCAGCAGCTCCGGGACTGGCGGGGGGAATGAGCAGTTCTTC
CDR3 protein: CASSSGTGGGNEQFF

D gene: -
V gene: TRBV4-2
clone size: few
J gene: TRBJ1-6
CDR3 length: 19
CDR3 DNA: TGTGCCAGCAGCCAAGCACCGGCGTACAGTTGTCGGGGGGATTCACCCCTCCACTTT
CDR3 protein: CASSQAPAYSCRGDSPLHF

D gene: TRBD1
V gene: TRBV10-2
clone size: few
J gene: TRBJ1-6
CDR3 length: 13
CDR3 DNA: TGCGCCAGCAGGGAGACAGGGCTTTCACCCCTCCACTTT
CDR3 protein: CASRETGLSPLHF

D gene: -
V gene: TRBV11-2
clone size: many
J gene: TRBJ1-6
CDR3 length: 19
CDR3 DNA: TGTGCCAGCAGCTTAGTTTTGGGGGGCGGGGAGGGCTGGCTCTCACCCCTCCACTTT
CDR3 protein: CASSLVLGGGEGWLSPLHF

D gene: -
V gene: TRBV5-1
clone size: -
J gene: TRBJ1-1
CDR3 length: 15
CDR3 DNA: TGCGCCAGCAGCTTTCTTGTAGGATCTAACACTGAAGCTTTCTTT
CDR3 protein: CASSFLVGSNTEAFF

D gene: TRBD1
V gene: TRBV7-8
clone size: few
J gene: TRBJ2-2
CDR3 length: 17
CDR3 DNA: TGTGCCAGCAGCTTCCCCTCCCCGGGACAGGGGTACGGGGAGCTGTTTTTT
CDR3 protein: CASSFPSPGQGYGELFF

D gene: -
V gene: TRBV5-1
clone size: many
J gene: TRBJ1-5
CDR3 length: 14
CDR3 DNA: TGCGCCAGCAGGTTGGGTCCGGGCAATCAGCCCCAGCATTTT
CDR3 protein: CASRLGPGNQPQHF

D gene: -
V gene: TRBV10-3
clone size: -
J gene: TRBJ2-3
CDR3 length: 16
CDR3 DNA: TGTGCCATCAGTCCGAGACTAGGCACCATCACAGATACGCAGTATTTT
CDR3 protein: CAISPRLGTITDTQYF

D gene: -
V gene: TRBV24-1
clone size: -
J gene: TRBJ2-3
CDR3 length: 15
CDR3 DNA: TGTGCCACCAGTGATTTTGACTACCGCACAGATACGCAGTATTTT
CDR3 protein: CATSDFDYRTDTQYF

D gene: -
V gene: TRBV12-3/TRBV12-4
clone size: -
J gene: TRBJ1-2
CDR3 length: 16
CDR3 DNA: TGTGCCAGCAGTTTTGAGGTCACAGAGGCTACCCATGGCTACACCTTC
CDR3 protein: CASSFEVTEATHGYTF

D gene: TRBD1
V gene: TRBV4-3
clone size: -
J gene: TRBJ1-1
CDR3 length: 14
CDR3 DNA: TGCGCCAGCAGCCGGAGGACAGGGGAGCCTGAAGCTTTCTTT
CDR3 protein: CASSRRTGEPEAFF

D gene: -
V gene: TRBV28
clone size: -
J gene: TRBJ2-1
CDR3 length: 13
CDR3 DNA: TGTGCCAGCAGTTTAGAAGAGGGCAATGAGCAGTTCTTC
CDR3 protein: CASSLEEGNEQFF

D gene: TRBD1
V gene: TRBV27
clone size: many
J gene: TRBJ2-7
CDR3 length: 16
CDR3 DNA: TGTGCCAGCAGTTTCAACCCGACAGGGGGCCCCTACGAGCAGTACTTC
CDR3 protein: CASSFNPTGGPYEQYF

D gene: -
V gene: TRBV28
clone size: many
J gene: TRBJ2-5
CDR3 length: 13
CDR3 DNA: TGTGCCGGGGGAAATCCGGGCCGAGAGACCCAGTACTTC
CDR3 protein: CAGGNPGRETQYF

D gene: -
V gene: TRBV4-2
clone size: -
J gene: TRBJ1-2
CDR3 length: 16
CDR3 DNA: TGTGCCAGCAGCCCCGTGAAAGTGGGGGGGGGGGACCCTCACACCTTC
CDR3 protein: CASSPVKVGGGDPHTF

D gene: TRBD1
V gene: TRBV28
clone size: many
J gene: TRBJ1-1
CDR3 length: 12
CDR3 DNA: TGTGCCACCGCAACAGGGGTCACTGAAGCTTTCTTT
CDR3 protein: CATATGVTEAFF

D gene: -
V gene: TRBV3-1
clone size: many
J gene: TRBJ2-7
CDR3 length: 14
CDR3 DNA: TGTGCCAGCAGCCAAGATGGGGCATCATACGAGCAGTACTTC
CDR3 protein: CASSQDGASYEQYF

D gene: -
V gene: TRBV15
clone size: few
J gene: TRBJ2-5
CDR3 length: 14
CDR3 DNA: TGTGCCACCAGCAGGGGTGGCAGACAAGAGACCCAGTACTTC
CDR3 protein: CATSRGGRQETQYF

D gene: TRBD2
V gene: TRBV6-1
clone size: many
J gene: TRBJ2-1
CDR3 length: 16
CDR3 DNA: TGTGCCAGCAGCGATCCCGCTAGCGGGAGGGTCGATGAGCAGTTCTTC
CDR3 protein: CASSDPASGRVDEQFF

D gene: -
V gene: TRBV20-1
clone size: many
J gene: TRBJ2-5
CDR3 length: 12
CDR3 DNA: TGCAGTGCAGACCGGGACCGAGAGACCCAGTACTTC
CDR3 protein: CSADRDRETQYF

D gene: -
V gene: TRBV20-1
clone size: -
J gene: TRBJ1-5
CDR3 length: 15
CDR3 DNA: TGCAGTGCTAGCCGGGGACCGCTCGAGAATCAGCCCCAGCATTTT
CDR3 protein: CSASRGPLENQPQHF

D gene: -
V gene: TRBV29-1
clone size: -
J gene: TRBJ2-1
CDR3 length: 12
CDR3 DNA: TGCAGCGTCAAACCGGGGTCCAATGAGCAGTTCTTC
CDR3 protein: CSVKPGSNEQFF

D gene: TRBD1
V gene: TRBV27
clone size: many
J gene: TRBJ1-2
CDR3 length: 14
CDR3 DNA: TGTGCCAGCAGAGGGACAGGGAGAAGGGTCGGCTACACCTTC
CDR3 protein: CASRGTGRRVGYTF

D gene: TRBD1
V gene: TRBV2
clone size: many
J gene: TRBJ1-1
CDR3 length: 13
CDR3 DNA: TGTGCCAGCAAGGGACAGGGGTACACTGAAGCTTTCTTT
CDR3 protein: CASKGQGYTEAFF